This TCR beta chain was documented in a study of blood T cell repertoires in COVID-19. Study background: Whether acute or convalescent, the COVID-19 samples came from the United States, Italy and Spain. In each case, the material was cDNA or gDNA derived from T cells, B-cell-depleted T cells, or PBMCs.

CDR1 is LGHNA, CDR2 YSLEER, per germline. Trimming at V came to 0 bases and at J to 6 bases, leaving 8 bases not matched to a gene. The CDR3 contains 17 residues. In the original analysis: Estimation of nucleated cell counts was performed using reference gene primer amplification. The data were produced by immunoSEQ multiplex PCR, yet TCRdb's version contains in-frame clones alone and is incomplete. V, J and clone size are those of that table, while D and trimming were read from the DNA. The repertoire has around 180,000 clones, roughly 84% of them found once; the top ten carry 9.8%. The receptor's source is a woman of 80 years or more with acute or convalescent COVID-19. The sequenced sample was peripheral blood. This chain uses TRBV4-3 with TRBJ2-2; the match to TRBD2 covers 9 bases. In nucleotides, the CDR3 is TGCGCCAGCAGCCAAGAAATCCGCGGGGGGGCCTCCGGGGAGCTGTTTTTT. Translated: CASSQEIRGGASGELFF.